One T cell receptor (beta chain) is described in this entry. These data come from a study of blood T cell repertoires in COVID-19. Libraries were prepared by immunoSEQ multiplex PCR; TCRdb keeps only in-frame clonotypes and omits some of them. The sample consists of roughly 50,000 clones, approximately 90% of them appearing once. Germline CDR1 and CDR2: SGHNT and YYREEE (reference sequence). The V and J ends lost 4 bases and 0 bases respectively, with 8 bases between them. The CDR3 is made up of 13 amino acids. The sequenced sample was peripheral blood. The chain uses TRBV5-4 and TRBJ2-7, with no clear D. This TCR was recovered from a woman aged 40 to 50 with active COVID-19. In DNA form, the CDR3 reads TGTGCCAGCAGCCGTCACACCTCCTACGAGCAGTACTTC. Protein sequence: CASSRHTSYEQYF.